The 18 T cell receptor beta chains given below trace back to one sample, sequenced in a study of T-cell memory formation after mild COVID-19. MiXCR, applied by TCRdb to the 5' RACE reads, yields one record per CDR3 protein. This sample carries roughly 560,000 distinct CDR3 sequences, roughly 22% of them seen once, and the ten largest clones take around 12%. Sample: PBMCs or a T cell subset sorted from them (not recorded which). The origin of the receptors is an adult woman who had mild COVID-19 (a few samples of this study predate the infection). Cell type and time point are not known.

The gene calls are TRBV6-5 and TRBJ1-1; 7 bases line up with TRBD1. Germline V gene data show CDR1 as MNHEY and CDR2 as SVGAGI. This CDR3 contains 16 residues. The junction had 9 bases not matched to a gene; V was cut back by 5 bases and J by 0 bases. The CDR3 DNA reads TGTGCCAGCAGTCACAGGGGCCCGATGGTGAACACTGAAGCTTTCTTT. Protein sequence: CASSHRGPMVNTEAFF.

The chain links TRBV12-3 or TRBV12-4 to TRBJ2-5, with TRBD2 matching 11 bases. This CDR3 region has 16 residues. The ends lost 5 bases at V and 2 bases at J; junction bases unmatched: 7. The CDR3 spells CASSQRIAGGQETQYF. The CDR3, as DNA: TGTGCCAGCAGTCAACGTATAGCGGGGGGGCAAGAGACCCAGTACTTC.

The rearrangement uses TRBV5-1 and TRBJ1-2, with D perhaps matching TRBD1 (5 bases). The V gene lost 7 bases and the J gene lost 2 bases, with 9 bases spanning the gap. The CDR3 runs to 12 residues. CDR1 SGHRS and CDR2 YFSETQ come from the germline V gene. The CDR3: CASATDNYGYTF. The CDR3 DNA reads TGCGCCAGCGCGACAGACAACTATGGCTACACCTTC. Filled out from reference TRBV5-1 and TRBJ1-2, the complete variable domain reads KAGVTQTPRYLIKTRGQQVTLSCSPISGHRSVSWYQQTPGQGLQFLFEYFSETQRNKGNFPGRFSGRQFSNSRSEMNVSTLELGDSALYLCASATDNYGYTFGSGTRLTVV.

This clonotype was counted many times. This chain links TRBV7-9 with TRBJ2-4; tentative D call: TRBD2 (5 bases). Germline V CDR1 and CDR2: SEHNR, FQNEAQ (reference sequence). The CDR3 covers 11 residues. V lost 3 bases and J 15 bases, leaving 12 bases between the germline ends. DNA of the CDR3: TGTGCCAGCAGCTTGTCCGAGGGCTTGTACTTC. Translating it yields CASSLSEGLYF.

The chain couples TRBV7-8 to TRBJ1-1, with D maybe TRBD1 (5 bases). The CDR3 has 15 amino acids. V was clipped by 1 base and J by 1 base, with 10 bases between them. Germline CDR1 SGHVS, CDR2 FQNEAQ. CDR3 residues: CASSLGGLRNTEAFF. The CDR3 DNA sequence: TGTGCCAGCAGCTTAGGGGGGTTGAGGAACACTGAAGCTTTCTTT.

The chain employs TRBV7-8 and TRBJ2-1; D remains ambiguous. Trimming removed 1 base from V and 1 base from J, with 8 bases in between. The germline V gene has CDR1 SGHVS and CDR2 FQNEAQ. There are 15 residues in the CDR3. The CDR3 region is CASSLVVLSYNEQFF. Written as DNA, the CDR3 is TGTGCCAGCAGCTTAGTCGTGCTATCCTACAATGAGCAGTTCTTC.

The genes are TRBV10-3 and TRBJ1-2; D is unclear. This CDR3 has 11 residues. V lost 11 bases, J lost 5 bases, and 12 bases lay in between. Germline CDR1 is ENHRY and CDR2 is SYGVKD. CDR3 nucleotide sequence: TGTGCCTCTGGGCCGGGATATGGCTACACCTTC. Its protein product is CASGPGYGYTF.

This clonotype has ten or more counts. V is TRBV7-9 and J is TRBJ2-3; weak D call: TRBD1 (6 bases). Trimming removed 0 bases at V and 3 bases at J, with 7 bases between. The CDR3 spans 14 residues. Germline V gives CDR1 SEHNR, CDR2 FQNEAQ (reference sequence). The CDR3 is CASSLATGTDTQYF. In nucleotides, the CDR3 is TGTGCCAGCAGCTTAGCTACAGGGACAGATACGCAGTATTTT. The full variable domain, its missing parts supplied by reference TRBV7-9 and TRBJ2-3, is DTGVSQNPRHKITKRGQNVTFRCDPISEHNRLYWYRQTLGQGPEFLTYFQNEAQLEKSRLLSDRFSAERPKGSFSTLEIQRTEQGDSAMYLCASSLATGTDTQYFGPGTRLTVL.

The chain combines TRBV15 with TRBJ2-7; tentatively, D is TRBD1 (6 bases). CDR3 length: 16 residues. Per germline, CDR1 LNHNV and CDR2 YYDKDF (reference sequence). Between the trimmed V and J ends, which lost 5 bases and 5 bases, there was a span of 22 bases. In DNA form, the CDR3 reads TGTGCCACCAGCCCCACACAGGGCCCACGGCGGGACGAGCAGTACTTC. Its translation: CATSPTQGPRRDEQYF.

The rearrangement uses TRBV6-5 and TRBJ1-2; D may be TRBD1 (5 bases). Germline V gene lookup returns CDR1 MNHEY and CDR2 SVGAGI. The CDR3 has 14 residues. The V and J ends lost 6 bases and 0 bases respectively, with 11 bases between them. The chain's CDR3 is CASRAPGSNYGYTF. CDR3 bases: TGTGCCAGCAGGGCCCCAGGGTCTAACTATGGCTACACCTTC.

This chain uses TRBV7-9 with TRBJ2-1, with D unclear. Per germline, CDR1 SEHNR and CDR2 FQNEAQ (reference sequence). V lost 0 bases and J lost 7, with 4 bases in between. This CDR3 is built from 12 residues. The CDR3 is CASSLAVNEQFF. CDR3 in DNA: TGTGCCAGCAGCTTAGCCGTTAATGAGCAGTTCTTC.

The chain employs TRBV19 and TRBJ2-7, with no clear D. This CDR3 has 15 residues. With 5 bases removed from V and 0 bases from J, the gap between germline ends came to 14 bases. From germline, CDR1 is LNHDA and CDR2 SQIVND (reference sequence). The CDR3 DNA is TGTGCCAGTAGTTCCGCGTCGGCCGGCTCCTACGAGCAGTACTTC. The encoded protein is CASSSASAGSYEQYF.

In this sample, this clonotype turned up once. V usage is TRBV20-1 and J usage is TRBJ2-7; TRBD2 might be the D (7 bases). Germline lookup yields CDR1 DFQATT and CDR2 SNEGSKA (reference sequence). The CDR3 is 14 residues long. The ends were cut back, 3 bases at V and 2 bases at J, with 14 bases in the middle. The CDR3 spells CSASPGGETYEQYF. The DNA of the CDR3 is TGCAGTGCTAGTCCGGGGGGCGAAACCTACGAGCAGTACTTC.

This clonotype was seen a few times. DNA of the CDR3: TGTGCCAGCAGTTCACCCGGGGCGGGGGGAGGCAATCAGCCCCAGCATTTT. Translated: CASSSPGAGGGNQPQHF. This chain links TRBV12-3 or TRBV12-4 with TRBJ1-5, with a tentative D call TRBD1 (5 bases). V was trimmed by 4 bases and J by 2 bases, leaving 18 bases between them. This CDR3 comprises 17 residues.

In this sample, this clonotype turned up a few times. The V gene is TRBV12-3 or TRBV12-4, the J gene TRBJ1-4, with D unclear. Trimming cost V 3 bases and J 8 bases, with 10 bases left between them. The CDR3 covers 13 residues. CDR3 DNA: TGTGCCAGCAGTTTGGCGGAGGGAGAAAAACTGTTTTTT. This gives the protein CASSLAEGEKLFF.

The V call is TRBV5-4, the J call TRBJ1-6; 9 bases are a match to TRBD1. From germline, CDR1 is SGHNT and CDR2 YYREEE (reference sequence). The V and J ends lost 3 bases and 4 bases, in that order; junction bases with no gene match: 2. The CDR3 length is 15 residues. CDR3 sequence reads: CASSWTGDYNSPLHF. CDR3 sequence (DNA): TGTGCCAGCAGCTGGACAGGGGATTATAATTCACCCCTCCACTTT.

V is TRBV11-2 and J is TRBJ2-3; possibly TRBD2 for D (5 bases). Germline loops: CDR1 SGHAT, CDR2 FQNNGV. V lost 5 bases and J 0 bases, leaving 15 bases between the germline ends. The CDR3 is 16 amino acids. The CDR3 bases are TGTGCCAGCAGCCCCTCGGGCGGGCGGAGCACAGATACGCAGTATTTT. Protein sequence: CASSPSGGRSTDTQYF.

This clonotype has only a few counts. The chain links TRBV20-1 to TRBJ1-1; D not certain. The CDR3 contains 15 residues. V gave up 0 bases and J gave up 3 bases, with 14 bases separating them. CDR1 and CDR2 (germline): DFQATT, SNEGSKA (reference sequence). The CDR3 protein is CSARDHRTWDTEAFF. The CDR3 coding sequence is TGCAGTGCTAGAGATCACCGTACATGGGACACTGAAGCTTTCTTT.